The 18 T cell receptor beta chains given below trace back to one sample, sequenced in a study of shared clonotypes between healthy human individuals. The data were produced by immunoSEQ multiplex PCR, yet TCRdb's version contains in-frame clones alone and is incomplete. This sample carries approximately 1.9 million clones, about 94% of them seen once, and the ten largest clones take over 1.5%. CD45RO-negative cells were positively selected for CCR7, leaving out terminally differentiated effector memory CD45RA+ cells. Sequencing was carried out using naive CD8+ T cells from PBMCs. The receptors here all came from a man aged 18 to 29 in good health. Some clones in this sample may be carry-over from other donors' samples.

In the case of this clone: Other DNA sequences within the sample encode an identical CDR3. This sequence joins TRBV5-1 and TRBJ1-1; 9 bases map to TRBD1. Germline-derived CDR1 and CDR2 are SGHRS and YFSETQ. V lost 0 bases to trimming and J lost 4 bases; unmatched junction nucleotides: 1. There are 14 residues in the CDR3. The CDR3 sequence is CASSLDRGRTEAFF. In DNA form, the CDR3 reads TGCGCCAGCAGCTTGGACAGGGGGCGCACTGAAGCTTTCTTT.

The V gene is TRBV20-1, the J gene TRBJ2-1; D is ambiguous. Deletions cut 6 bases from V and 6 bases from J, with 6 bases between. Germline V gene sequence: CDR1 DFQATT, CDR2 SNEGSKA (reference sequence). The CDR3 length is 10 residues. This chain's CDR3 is CSAHPNEQFF. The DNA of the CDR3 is TGCAGTGCCCATCCCAATGAGCAGTTCTTC.

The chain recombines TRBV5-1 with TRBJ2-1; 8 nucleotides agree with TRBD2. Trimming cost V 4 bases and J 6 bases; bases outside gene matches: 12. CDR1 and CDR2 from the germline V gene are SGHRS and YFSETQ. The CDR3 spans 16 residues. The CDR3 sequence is CASSLRRSGSINEQFF. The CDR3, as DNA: TGCGCCAGCAGCCTACGGAGGAGCGGGAGTATCAATGAGCAGTTCTTC. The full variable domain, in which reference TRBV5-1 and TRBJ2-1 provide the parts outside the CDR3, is KAGVTQTPRYLIKTRGQQVTLSCSPISGHRSVSWYQQTPGQGLQFLFEYFSETQRNKGNFPGRFSGRQFSNSRSEMNVSTLELGDSALYLCASSLRRSGSINEQFFGPGTRLTVL.

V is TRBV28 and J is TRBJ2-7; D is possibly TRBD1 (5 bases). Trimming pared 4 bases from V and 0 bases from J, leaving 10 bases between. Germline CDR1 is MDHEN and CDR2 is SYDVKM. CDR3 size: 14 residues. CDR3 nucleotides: TGTGCCAGCAGTTCCCACAGGAGCTCCTACGAGCAGTACTTC. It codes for CASSSHRSSYEQYF. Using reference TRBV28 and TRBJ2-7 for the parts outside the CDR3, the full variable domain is DVKVTQSSRYLVKRTGEKVFLECVQDMDHENMFWYRQDPGLGLRLIYFSYDVKMKEKGDIPEGYSVSREKKERFSLILESASTNQTSMYLCASSSHRSSYEQYFGPGTRLTVT.

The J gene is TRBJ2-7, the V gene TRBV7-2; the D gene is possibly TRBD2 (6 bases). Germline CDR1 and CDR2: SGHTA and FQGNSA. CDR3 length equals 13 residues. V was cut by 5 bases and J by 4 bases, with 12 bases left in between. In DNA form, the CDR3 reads TGTGCCAGCAGCCCGACCGGAGGGTACGAGCAGTACTTC. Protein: CASSPTGGYEQYF.

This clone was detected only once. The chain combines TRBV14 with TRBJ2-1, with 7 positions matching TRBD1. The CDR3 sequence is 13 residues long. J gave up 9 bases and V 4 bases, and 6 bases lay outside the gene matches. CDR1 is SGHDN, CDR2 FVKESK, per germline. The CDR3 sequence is CASSPSRGTEQFF. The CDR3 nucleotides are TGTGCCAGCAGCCCTAGCAGGGGGACTGAGCAGTTCTTC.

The CDR3 reads CASSLVQNVLGGPEAFF. The CDR3, as DNA: TGCGCCAGCAGCTTGGTCCAGAACGTCCTAGGAGGTCCTGAAGCTTTCTTT. The chain employs TRBV5-1 and TRBJ1-1, with D hard to call. The CDR3 covers 17 residues. The V and J ends lost 0 bases and 6 bases respectively, with 21 bases between them. The germline gives CDR1 SGHRS, CDR2 YFSETQ. Complete variable domain (other parts from reference TRBV5-1 and TRBJ1-1): KAGVTQTPRYLIKTRGQQVTLSCSPISGHRSVSWYQQTPGQGLQFLFEYFSETQRNKGNFPGRFSGRQFSNSRSEMNVSTLELGDSALYLCASSLVQNVLGGPEAFFGQGTRLTVV.

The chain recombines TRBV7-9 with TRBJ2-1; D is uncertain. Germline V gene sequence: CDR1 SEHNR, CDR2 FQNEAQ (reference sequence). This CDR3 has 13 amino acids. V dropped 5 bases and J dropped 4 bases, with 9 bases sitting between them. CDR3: CASSVTLYNEQFF. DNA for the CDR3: TGTGCCAGCAGCGTTACACTGTACAATGAGCAGTTCTTC.

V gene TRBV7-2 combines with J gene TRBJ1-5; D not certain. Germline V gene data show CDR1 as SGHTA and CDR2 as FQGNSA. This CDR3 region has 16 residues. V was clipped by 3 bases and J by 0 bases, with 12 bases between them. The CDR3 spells CASSLIHDYSNQPQHF. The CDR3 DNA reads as TGTGCCAGCAGCTTGATTCATGATTATAGCAATCAGCCCCAGCATTTT.

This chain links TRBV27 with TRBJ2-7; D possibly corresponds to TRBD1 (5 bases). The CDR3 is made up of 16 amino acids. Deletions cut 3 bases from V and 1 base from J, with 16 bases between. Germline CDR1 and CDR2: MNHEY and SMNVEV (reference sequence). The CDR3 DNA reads TGTGCCAGCAGTTTTGGGTCCCCCAGGGCATCCTACGAGCAGTACTTC. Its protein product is CASSFGSPRASYEQYF.

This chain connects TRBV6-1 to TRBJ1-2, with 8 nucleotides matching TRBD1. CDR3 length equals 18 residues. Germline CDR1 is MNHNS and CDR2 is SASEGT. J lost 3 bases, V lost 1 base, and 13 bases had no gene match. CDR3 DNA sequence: TGTGCCAGCAGTGAAGGTTTTAGGGTCAGGGGGCCCGACTATGGCTACACCTTC. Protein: CASSEGFRVRGPDYGYTF.

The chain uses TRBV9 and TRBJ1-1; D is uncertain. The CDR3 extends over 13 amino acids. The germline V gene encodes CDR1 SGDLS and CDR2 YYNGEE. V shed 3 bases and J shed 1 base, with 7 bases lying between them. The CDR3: CASSGSWNTEAFF. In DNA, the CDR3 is TGTGCCAGCAGCGGTAGCTGGAACACTGAAGCTTTCTTT.

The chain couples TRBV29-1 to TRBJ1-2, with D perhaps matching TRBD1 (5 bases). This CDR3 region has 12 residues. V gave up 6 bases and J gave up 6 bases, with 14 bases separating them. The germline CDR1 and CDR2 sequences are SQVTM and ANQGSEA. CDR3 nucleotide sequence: TGCAGCGTAACGGCAGGGAGTGATGGCTACACCTTC. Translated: CSVTAGSDGYTF.

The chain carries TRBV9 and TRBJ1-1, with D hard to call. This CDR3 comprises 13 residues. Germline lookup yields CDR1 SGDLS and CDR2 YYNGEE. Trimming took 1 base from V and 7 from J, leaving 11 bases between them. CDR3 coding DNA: TGTGCCAGCAGCGTACGGCACCTCGGTGAAGCTTTCTTT. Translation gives CASSVRHLGEAFF.

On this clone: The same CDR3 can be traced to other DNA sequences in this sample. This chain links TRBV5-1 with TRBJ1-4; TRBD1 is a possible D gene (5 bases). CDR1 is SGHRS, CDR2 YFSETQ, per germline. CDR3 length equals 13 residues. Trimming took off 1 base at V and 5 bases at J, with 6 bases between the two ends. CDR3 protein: CASSLWGNEKLFF. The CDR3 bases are TGCGCCAGCAGCTTGTGGGGGAATGAAAAACTGTTTTTT.

The CDR3 loop reads CATSNTYEQYF. The CDR3, as DNA: TGTGCCACCAGCAACACATACGAGCAGTACTTC. The chain joins TRBV15 to TRBJ2-7; D not resolved. Per germline, CDR1 LNHNV and CDR2 YYDKDF (reference sequence). Trimming left V 4 bases short and J 4 bases short, with 5 bases between. The CDR3 is made up of 11 amino acids. The full variable domain, rest sourced from reference TRBV15 and TRBJ2-7, is DAMVIQNPRYQVTQFGKPVTLSCSQTLNHNVMYWYQQKSSQAPKLLFHYYDKDFNNEADTPDNFQSRRPNTSFCFLDIRSPGLGDTAMYLCATSNTYEQYFGPGTRLTVT.

CDR3 coding DNA: TGTGCCAGCAGTGATGTAGGCCACCGGGGCACTGAAGCTTTCTTT. Protein: CASSDVGHRGTEAFF. V and J are TRBV2 and TRBJ1-1, with D unresolved. CDR1 and CDR2 from the germline V gene are SNHLY and FYNNEI. The CDR3 covers 15 residues. The ends were cut back, 3 bases at V and 4 bases at J, with 15 bases in the middle.

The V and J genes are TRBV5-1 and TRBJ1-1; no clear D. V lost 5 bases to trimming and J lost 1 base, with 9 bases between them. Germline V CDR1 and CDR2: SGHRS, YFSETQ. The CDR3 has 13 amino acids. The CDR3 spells CASRYPGNTEAFF. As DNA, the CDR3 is TGCGCCAGCAGGTACCCCGGGAACACTGAAGCTTTCTTT. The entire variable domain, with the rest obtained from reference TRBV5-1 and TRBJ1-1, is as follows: KAGVTQTPRYLIKTRGQQVTLSCSPISGHRSVSWYQQTPGQGLQFLFEYFSETQRNKGNFPGRFSGRQFSNSRSEMNVSTLELGDSALYLCASRYPGNTEAFFGQGTRLTVV.